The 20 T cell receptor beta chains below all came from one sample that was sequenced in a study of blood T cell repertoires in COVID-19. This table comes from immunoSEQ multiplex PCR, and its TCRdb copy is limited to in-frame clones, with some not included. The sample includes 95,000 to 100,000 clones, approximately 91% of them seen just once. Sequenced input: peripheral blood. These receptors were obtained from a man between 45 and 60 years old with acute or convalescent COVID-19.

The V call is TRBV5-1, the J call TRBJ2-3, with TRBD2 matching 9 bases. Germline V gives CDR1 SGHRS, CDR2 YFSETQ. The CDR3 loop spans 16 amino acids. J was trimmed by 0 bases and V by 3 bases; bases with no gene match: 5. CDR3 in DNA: TGCGCCAGCAGCTCCAGGACTAGCGCTAGCACAGATACGCAGTATTTT. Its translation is CASSSRTSASTDTQYF.

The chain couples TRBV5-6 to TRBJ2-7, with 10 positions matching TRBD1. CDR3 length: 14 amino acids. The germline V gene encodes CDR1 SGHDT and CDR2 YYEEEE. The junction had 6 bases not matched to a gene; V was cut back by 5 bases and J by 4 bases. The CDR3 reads CASRRGQGVYEQYF. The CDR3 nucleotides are TGTGCCAGCAGGCGAGGACAGGGGGTGTACGAGCAGTACTTC. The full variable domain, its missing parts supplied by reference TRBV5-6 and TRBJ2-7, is DAGVTQSPTHLIKTRGQQVTLRCSPKSGHDTVSWYQQALGQGPQFIFQYYEEEERQRGNFPDRFSGHQFPNYSSELNVNALLLGDSALYLCASRRGQGVYEQYFGPGTRLTVT.

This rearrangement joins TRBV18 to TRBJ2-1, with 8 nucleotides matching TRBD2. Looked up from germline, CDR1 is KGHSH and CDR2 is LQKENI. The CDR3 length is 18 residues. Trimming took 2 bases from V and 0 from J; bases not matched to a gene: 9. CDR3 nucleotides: TGTGCCAGCTCACCAAATAACATAGCGGGGTCCTCCTACAATGAGCAGTTCTTC. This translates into CASSPNNIAGSSYNEQFF.

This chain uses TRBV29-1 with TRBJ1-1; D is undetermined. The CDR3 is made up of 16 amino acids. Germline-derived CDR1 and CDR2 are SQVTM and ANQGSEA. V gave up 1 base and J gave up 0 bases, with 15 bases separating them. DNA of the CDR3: TGCAGCGTTGAAGCCAGCCGGCGGCCCCTGAACACTGAAGCTTTCTTT. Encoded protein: CSVEASRRPLNTEAFF. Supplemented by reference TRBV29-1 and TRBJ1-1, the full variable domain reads SAVISQKPSRDICQRGTSLTIQCQVDSQVTMMFWYRQQPGQSLTLIATANQGSEATYESGFVIDKFPISRPNLTFSTLTVSNMSPEDSSIYLCSVEASRRPLNTEAFFGQGTRLTVV.

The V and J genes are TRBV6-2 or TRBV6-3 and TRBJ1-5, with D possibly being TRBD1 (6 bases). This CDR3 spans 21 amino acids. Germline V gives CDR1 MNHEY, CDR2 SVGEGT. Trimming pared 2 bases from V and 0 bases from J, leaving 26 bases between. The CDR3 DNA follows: TGTGCCAGCAGTTACCCCGCCCGAGGAACAGGGAGATCGGTTAGCAATCAGCCCCAGCATTTT. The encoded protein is CASSYPARGTGRSVSNQPQHF.

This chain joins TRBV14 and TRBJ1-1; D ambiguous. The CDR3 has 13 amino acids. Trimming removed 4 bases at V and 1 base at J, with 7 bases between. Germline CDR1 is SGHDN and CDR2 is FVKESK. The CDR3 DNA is TGTGCCAGCAGCCGCGGCCCGAACACTGAAGCTTTCTTT. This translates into CASSRGPNTEAFF.

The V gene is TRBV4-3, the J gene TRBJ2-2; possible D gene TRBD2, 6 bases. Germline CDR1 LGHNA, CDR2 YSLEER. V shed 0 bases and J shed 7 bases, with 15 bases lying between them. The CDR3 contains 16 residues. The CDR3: CASSQDLGSGGGELFF. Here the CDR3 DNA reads TGCGCCAGCAGCCAAGATCTTGGTAGCGGTGGCGGGGAGCTGTTTTTT.

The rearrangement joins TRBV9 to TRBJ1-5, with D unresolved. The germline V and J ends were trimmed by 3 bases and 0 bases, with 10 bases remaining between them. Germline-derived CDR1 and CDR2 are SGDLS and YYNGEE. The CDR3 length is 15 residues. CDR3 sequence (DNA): TGTGCCAGCAGCGGGAACAGTCATAGCAATCAGCCCCAGCATTTT. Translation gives CASSGNSHSNQPQHF. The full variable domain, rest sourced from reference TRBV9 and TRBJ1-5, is DSGVTQTPKHLITATGQRVTLRCSPRSGDLSVYWYQQSLDQGLQFLIQYYNGEERAKGNILERFSAQQFPDLHSELNLSSLELGDSALYFCASSGNSHSNQPQHFGDGTRLSIL.

CDR3 DNA sequence: TGCAGTGCTAGTAGGGGACTCACTGAAGCTTTCTTT. The encoded protein is CSASRGLTEAFF. V is TRBV20-1 and J is TRBJ1-1, with D possibly TRBD1 on 5 matching bases. With 3 bases removed from V and 4 bases from J, the gap between germline ends came to 9 bases. The CDR3 is 12 amino acids. Germline CDR1 reads DFQATT; CDR2 reads SNEGSKA (reference sequence).

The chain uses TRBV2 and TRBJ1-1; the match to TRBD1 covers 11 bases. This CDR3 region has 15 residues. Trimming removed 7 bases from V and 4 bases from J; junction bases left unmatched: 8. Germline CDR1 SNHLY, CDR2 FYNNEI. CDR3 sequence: CASILGDRGSTEAFF. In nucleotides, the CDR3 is TGTGCCAGCATTCTGGGGGACAGGGGGAGCACTGAAGCTTTCTTT. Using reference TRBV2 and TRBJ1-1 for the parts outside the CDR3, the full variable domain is EPEVTQTPSHQVTQMGQEVILRCVPISNHLYFYWYRQILGQKVEFLVSFYNNEISEKSEIFDDQFSVERPDGSNFTLKIRSTKLEDSAMYFCASILGDRGSTEAFFGQGTRLTVV.

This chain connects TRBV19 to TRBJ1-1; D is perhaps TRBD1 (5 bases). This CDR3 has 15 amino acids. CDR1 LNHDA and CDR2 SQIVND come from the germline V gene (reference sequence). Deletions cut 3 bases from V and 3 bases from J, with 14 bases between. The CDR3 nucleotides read TGTGCCAGTAGTATCCTTTCCGCGGGGGACACTGAAGCTTTCTTT. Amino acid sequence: CASSILSAGDTEAFF.

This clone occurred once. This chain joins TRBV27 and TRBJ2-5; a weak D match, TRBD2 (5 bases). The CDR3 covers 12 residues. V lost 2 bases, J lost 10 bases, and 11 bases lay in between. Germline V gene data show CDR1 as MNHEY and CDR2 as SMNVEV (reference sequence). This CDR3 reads CASSLNAGIQYF. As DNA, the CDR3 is TGTGCCAGCAGTTTAAACGCCGGGATCCAGTACTTC.

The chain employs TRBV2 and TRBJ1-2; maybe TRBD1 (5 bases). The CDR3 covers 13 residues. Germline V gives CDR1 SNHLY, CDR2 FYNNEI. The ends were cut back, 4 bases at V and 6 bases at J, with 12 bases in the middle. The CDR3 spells CASSGQLFNGYTF. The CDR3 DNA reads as TGTGCCAGCAGTGGACAGTTGTTTAATGGCTACACCTTC.

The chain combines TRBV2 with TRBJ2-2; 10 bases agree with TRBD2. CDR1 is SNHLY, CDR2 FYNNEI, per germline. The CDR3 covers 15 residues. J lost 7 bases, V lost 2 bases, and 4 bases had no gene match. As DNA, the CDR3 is TGTGCCAGCAGTGAAACTAGCGGGGCGGGCGGGGAGCTGTTTTTT. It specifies CASSETSGAGGELFF.

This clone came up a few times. The CDR3 nucleotides read TGTGCCACCAGCACGCGACAGGCCGCCCGGGCCCAGTACTTC. Translated, it gives CATSTRQAARAQYF. The chain has TRBV15 and TRBJ2-5; the D gene is possibly TRBD1 (6 bases). Looked up from germline, CDR1 is LNHNV and CDR2 is YYDKDF (reference sequence). This CDR3 has 14 amino acids. V was pared by 4 bases and J by 9 bases, with 18 bases between.

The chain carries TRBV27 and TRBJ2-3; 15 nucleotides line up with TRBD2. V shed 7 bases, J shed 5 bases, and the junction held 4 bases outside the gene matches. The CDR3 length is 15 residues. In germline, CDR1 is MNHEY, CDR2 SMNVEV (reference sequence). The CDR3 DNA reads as TGTGCCAGCACCGGACTAGCGGGGGGGGAAGATACGCAGTATTTT. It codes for CASTGLAGGEDTQYF.

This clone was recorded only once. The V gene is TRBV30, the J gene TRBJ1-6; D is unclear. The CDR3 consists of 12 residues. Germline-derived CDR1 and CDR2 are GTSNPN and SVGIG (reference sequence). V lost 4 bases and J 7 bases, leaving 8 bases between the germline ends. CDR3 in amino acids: CAWMGRNSPLHF. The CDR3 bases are TGTGCCTGGATGGGCAGAAATTCACCCCTCCACTTT. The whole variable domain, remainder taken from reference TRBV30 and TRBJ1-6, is SQTIHQWPATLVQPVGSPLSLECTVEGTSNPNLYWYRQAAGRGLQLLFYSVGIGQISSEVPQNLSASRPQDRQFILSSKKLLLSDSGFYLCAWMGRNSPLHFGNGTRLTVT.

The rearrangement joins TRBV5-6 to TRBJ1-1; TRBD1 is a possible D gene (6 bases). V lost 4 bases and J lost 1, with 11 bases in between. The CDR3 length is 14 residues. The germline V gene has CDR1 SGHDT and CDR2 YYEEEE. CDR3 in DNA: TGTGCCAGCAGCCGGGACAATGCGAACACTGAAGCTTTCTTT. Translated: CASSRDNANTEAFF.

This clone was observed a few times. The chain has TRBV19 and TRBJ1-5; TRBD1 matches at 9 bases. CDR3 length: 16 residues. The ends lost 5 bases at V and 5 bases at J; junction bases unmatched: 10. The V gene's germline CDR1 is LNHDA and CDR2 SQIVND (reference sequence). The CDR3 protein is CASSPTDRGSYQPQHF. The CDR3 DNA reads TGTGCCAGTAGTCCAACTGACAGGGGGAGTTATCAGCCCCAGCATTTT.

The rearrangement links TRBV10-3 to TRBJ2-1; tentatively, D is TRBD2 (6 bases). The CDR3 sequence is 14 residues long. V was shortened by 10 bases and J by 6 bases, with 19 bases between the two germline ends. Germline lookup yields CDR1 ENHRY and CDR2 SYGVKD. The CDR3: CATHGSAGPNEQFF. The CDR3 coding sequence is TGTGCCACCCATGGGTCGGCGGGGCCCAATGAGCAGTTCTTC.